This T cell receptor beta chain was sequenced during a study of prognosis after radiotherapy for stage I lung cancer. Study in general: For radiotherapy, patients got SBRT split into 3 to 5 fractions, giving a biologically effective dose of at least 100 Gy.

In the case of this clonotype: Its specificity is unknown. Compared with germline, one end of the junction differs, possibly owing to a read error.

Findings and limits, study-wide: Diminished Shannon entropy following stereotactic body radiation therapy characterized patients who developed distant metastases.

Genomic DNA was the source, and TCR beta CDR3 was amplified from it by two-round multiplex PCR. Amplification during the initial PCR round employed primers specific to each TRBV and TRBJ gene. TCRdb itself ran the multiplex PCR reads through MiXCR, one entry per CDR3 protein. The sample holds fewer than 40,000 distinct CDR3 sequences, around a third seen once. The CDR3 length is 16 residues. The germline CDR1 and CDR2 sequences are SGHNT and YYREEE (reference sequence). Two separate time points each saw a draw of approximately 6 milliliters of peripheral blood. The sequences come from PBMCs, collected before or after stereotactic body radiation therapy (not recorded which). This receptor was obtained from a donor aged 50 or older with non-small cell lung cancer. The rearrangement uses TRBV5-4 and TRBJ2-7, with TRBD2 identical over 7 bases. The CDR3 DNA reads as TGTGCCAGCAGTTTGGCTACTAACGGGGGGATCTACGAGCAGTACTTC. Its translation: CASSLATNGGIYEQYF.